Following are 19 T cell receptor beta chains from one sample sequenced in a study of T-cell memory formation after mild COVID-19. One entry per CDR3 protein results from TCRdb running MiXCR on the 5' RACE reads. Counted here are 350,000 or so distinct CDR3 sequences, 21% occurring once; the ten biggest clones make up approximately 12%. Sequenced input: PBMCs or a T cell subset sorted from them (not recorded which). Receptor source: an adult woman who had mild COVID-19 (a few samples of this study predate the infection). Cell type and time point are not known.

The rearrangement uses TRBV18 and TRBJ2-1, with 8 bases lining up with TRBD2. With 4 bases clipped from V and 0 bases from J, the junction kept 8 bases outside the gene matches. The CDR3 runs 17 residues. Looked up from germline, CDR1 is KGHSH and CDR2 is LQKENI. As DNA, the CDR3 is TGTGCCAGCTCACTACGGGGTAGCGGGACCTCCTACAATGAGCAGTTCTTC. It translates to CASSLRGSGTSYNEQFF. Combining the CDR3 with reference TRBV18 and TRBJ2-1 gives the whole variable domain NAGVMQNPRHLVRRRGQEARLRCSPMKGHSHVYWYRQLPEEGLKFMVYLQKENIIDESGMPKERFSAEFPKEGPSILRIQQVVRGDSAAYFCASSLRGSGTSYNEQFFGPGTRLTVL.

The chain couples TRBV4-3 to TRBJ1-2; 8 bases agree with TRBD1. The V gene's germline CDR1 is LGHNA and CDR2 YSLEER. V shed 0 bases, J shed 13 bases, and the junction held 10 bases outside the gene matches. The CDR3 has 14 amino acids. The CDR3 protein is CASSQDRDRSLRTF. The CDR3 DNA reads TGCGCCAGCAGCCAAGATCGGGACAGGTCATTGCGCACCTTC.

J is TRBJ2-7 and V is TRBV11-3; 10 nucleotides agree with TRBD2. The trim removed 4 bases at V and 2 bases at J, leaving 5 bases unmatched. Germline-derived CDR1 and CDR2 are SGHNT and YENEEA. CDR3 size: 15 residues. This chain's CDR3 is CASSSLAGLPYEQYF. The CDR3 region has the DNA TGTGCCAGCAGCTCACTAGCGGGGCTTCCCTACGAGCAGTACTTC.

V is TRBV9 and J is TRBJ1-3; D might be TRBD1 (6 bases). This CDR3 has 18 amino acids. V lost 0 bases and J lost 1, with 17 bases in between. From germline, CDR1 is SGDLS and CDR2 YYNGEE. The CDR3 is CASSVGVSGQLSGNTIYF. The CDR3 region has the DNA TGTGCCAGCAGCGTAGGCGTCAGCGGACAGTTGTCTGGAAACACCATATATTTT. Based on the CDR3 plus reference TRBV9 and TRBJ1-3, the full variable domain is DSGVTQTPKHLITATGQRVTLRCSPRSGDLSVYWYQQSLDQGLQFLIQYYNGEERAKGNILERFSAQQFPDLHSELNLSSLELGDSALYFCASSVGVSGQLSGNTIYFGEGSWLTVV.

This clonotype was picked up one time. The chain couples TRBV19 to TRBJ2-1; a possible D gene is TRBD1 (5 bases). Germline CDR1 is LNHDA and CDR2 is SQIVND (reference sequence). The CDR3 length is 14 residues. V lost 1 base, J lost 4 bases, and 8 bases lay in between. The CDR3 is CASSIVAGYNEQFF. The CDR3, as DNA: TGTGCCAGTAGTATAGTGGCAGGGTACAATGAGCAGTTCTTC.

The chain recombines TRBV30 with TRBJ2-5; 7 nucleotides line up with TRBD1. V was clipped by 4 bases and J by 2 bases; unmatched bases: 10. CDR3 length: 15 residues. Looked up from germline, CDR1 is GTSNPN and CDR2 is SVGIG (reference sequence). The CDR3 nucleotides read TGTGCCTGGACCCAAGGGACAGCTGGACAAGAGACCCAGTACTTC. Its protein product is CAWTQGTAGQETQYF.

The gene calls are TRBV7-3 and TRBJ1-1; 9 bases line up with TRBD1. The V gene's germline CDR1 is SGHTA and CDR2 FQGTGA. V was clipped by 2 bases and J by 0 bases; unmatched bases: 4. CDR3 length: 16 residues. The CDR3 DNA sequence: TGTGCCAGCAGCTTAGGCCGACAGGGGGTGAACACTGAAGCTTTCTTT. Translation: CASSLGRQGVNTEAFF.

The sample holds a few counts of this clonotype. The rearrangement uses TRBV30 and TRBJ1-6, with D possibly TRBD1 on 6 matching bases. With 4 bases removed from V and 7 bases from J, the gap between germline ends came to 11 bases. Germline loops: CDR1 GTSNPN, CDR2 SVGIG (reference sequence). CDR3 length equals 13 residues. CDR3 loop: CAWKGQGNSPLHF. CDR3 in DNA: TGTGCCTGGAAGGGGCAGGGGAATTCACCCCTCCACTTT.

The V call is TRBV20-1, the J call TRBJ1-1, with D unresolved. Trimming took 3 bases from V and 6 from J, leaving 8 bases between them. Germline loops: CDR1 DFQATT, CDR2 SNEGSKA (reference sequence). The length of the CDR3 is 11 residues. CDR3 residues: CSASPQAEAFF. In DNA, the CDR3 is TGCAGTGCTAGTCCGCAAGCTGAAGCTTTCTTT.

The gene calls are TRBV6-6 and TRBJ2-7, with a tentative D call TRBD2 (7 bases). Germline loops: CDR1 MNHNY, CDR2 SVGAGI (reference sequence). This CDR3 region has 13 residues. Trimming shortened V by 6 bases and J by 5 bases, and 14 bases separated the two germline ends. The CDR3: CASSNRGGHEQYF. The CDR3 DNA is TGTGCCAGCAGCAATAGGGGGGGCCACGAGCAGTACTTC.

The chain has TRBV4-1 and TRBJ2-1; D gene ambiguous. V dropped 4 bases and J dropped 2 bases, with 18 bases sitting between them. The CDR3 is made up of 17 amino acids. In germline, CDR1 is MGHRA, CDR2 YSYEKL. The CDR3: CASSPTHETTTYNEQFF. The DNA for the CDR3 is TGCGCCAGCAGCCCGACTCACGAAACTACGACCTACAATGAGCAGTTCTTC.

This clonotype was recorded a few times. The chain links TRBV3-1 to TRBJ2-7; 7 nucleotides match TRBD2. The CDR3 is 12 residues long. Germline CDR1 LGHDT, CDR2 YNNKEL (reference sequence). V lost 8 bases to trimming and J lost 7 bases; unmatched junction nucleotides: 8. In nucleotides, the CDR3 is TGTGCCAGCCGCGGGAGATCGTGGGAGCAGTACTTC. Translating gives CASRGRSWEQYF.

The chain combines TRBV6-2 or TRBV6-3 with TRBJ2-2, with 8 bases matching TRBD2. The V gene end was trimmed by 7 bases and the J gene end by 5 bases; junction bases not matched to a gene: 3. The germline V gene encodes CDR1 MNHEY and CDR2 SVGEGT. The CDR3 consists of 13 residues. The DNA for the CDR3 is TGTGCCAGCACAGCGGGAGAGACCGGGGAGCTGTTTTTT. This encodes CASTAGETGELFF.

In this sample, this clonotype turned up many times. The chain joins TRBV19 to TRBJ1-6; tentatively, D is TRBD1 (5 bases). V lost 6 bases and J lost 7, with 16 bases in between. Germline CDR1 LNHDA, CDR2 SQIVND (reference sequence). The CDR3 length is 15 residues. The CDR3 DNA reads TGTGCCAGTAGCACCTTCAGGGACCGAAATTCACCCCTCCACTTT. Translation: CASSTFRDRNSPLHF.

This sequence joins TRBV19 and TRBJ2-1; TRBD2 matches at 13 bases. There are 17 residues in the CDR3. J was trimmed by 7 bases and V by 4 bases; bases with no gene match: 10. Per the germline V gene, CDR1 is LNHDA and CDR2 is SQIVND (reference sequence). CDR3 DNA: TGTGCCAGTAGTACAAATCGACTAGCGGGAGGACCGAATGAGCAGTTCTTC. The encoded protein is CASSTNRLAGGPNEQFF.

The gene calls are TRBV24-1 and TRBJ2-1; D might be TRBD1 or TRBD2, each matching 5 bases. Trimming stripped 5 bases from V and 7 bases from J, with 11 bases between. Germline V CDR1 and CDR2: KGHDR, SFDVKD. The CDR3 is made up of 13 amino acids. The CDR3, as DNA: TGTGCCACCAGTGGGGACCTTAAGAATGAGCAGTTCTTC. This sequence encodes CATSGDLKNEQFF.

The chain uses TRBV12-3 or TRBV12-4 and TRBJ2-3, with TRBD2 matching 15 bases. With V trimmed by 5 bases and J by 7 bases, 4 bases remained unmatched. The CDR3 has 15 amino acids. The CDR3 here is CASSRTSGRANTQYF. CDR3 nucleotide sequence: TGTGCCAGCAGTCGGACTAGCGGGAGGGCGAATACGCAGTATTTT.

CDR3 bases: TGTGCCTGGGGGCACGGATACGAGCAGTACTTC. Translating it yields CAWGHGYEQYF. The V call is TRBV30, the J call TRBJ2-7, with unresolved D. CDR1 is GTSNPN and CDR2 is SVGIG in the germline V gene (reference sequence). V was cut by 5 bases and J by 4 bases, with 9 bases left in between. This CDR3 comprises 11 residues. The full variable domain, with the rest looked up from reference TRBV30 and TRBJ2-7, is SQTIHQWPATLVQPVGSPLSLECTVEGTSNPNLYWYRQAAGRGLQLLFYSVGIGQISSEVPQNLSASRPQDRQFILSSKKLLLSDSGFYLCAWGHGYEQYFGPGTRLTVT.

The V call is TRBV7-9, the J call TRBJ1-6; weak D call: TRBD1 (6 bases). The germline gives CDR1 SEHNR, CDR2 FQNEAQ (reference sequence). V was shortened by 4 bases and J by 5 bases, with 12 bases between the two germline ends. CDR3 length: 15 residues. For the CDR3, the DNA is TGTGCCAGCAGCTCTCCAGGACAGCATAATTCACCCCTCCACTTT. This translates into CASSSPGQHNSPLHF.